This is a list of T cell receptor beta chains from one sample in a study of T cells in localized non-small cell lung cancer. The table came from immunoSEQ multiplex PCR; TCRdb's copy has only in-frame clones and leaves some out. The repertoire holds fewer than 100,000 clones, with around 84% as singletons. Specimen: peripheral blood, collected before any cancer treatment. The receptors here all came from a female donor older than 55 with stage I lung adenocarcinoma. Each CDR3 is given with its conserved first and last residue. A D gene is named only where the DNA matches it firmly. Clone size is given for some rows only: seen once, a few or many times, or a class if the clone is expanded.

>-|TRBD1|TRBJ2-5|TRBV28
TGTGCCAGCAGGGTGGACAGGGGAGCATTCGAGACCCAGTACTTC
CASRVDRGAFETQYF
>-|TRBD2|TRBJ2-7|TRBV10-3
TGTGCCACGAATCCCAAGACTAGCGGGAGGACTGGAACTTACGAGCAGTACTTC
CATNPKTSGRTGTYEQYF
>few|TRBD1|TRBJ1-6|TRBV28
TGTGCCAGCACCCCATTGGGACAGGGCCCTAATTCACCCCTCCACTTT
CASTPLGQGPNSPLHF
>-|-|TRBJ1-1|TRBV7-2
TGTGCCAGCAGTATGGACAGATGGGACACTGAAGCTTTCTTT
CASSMDRWDTEAFF
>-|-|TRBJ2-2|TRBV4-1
TGCGCCAGCAGTACGGGCGCGGGCGGGGAGCTGTTTTTT
CASSTGAGGELFF
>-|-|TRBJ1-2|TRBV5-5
TGTGCCAGCAGCTTGGCGGCCGGGGGAATGGTTGGCTACACCTTC
CASSLAAGGMVGYTF
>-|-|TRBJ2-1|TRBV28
TGTGCCAGCAGTTTACCCCGCTATGGGAATGAGCAGTTCTTC
CASSLPRYGNEQFF
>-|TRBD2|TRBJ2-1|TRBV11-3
TGTGCCAGCAGCTTAGAGCGGGGGGGCCGTCTCAATGAGCAGTTCTTC
CASSLERGGRLNEQFF
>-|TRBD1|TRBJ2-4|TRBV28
TGTGCCAGCAGTTCAAGACAGGGGGAGGCTCGAGACATTCAGTACTTC
CASSSRQGEARDIQYF
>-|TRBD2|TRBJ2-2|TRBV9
TGTGCCAGCAGCGTTGCTAGCGGGAGAGATCAGCTGTTTTTT
CASSVASGRDQLFF
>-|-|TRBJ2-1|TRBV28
TGTGCCAGCAGCACGACAGAGACCTACAATGAGCAGTTCTTC
CASSTTETYNEQFF
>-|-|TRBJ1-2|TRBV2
TGTGCCAGCAGTGAAGCGAGGACCGGGACTGGCTACACCTTC
CASSEARTGTGYTF
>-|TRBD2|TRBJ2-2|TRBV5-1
TGCGCCAGCAGTCGAACTAGCGGATTGGACACCGGGGAGCTGTTTTTT
CASSRTSGLDTGELFF
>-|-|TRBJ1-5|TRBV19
TGTGCCAGTAGTGCCACAGGGAGTTATCAGCCCCAGCATTTT
CASSATGSYQPQHF
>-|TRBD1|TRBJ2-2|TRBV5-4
TGTGCCAGCAGCTTGGGGACAGGGGGCCCCGGGGAGCTGTTTTTT
CASSLGTGGPGELFF
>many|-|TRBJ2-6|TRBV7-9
TGTGCCAGCAGCTTAGAAGTGGGAATAGGAACACCTGGGGCCAACGTCCTGACTTTC
CASSLEVGIGTPGANVLTF
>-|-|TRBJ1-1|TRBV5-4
TGTGCCAGCAGCTTCGAAGGGCAGGCTCTGAACACTGAAGCTTTCTTT
CASSFEGQALNTEAFF
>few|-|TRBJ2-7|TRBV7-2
TGTGCCAGCAGCCTTGGGGGGGCGGCAATATACGAGCAGTACTTC
CASSLGGAAIYEQYF
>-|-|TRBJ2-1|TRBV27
TGTGCCAGCAGCCCGCAGGGGGGTTACAATGAGCAGTTCTTC
CASSPQGGYNEQFF
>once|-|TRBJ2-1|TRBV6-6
TGTGCCAGCAGTTCCCACCTCCTCGACTACAATGAGCAGTTCTTC
CASSSHLLDYNEQFF
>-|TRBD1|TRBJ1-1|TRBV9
TGTGCCAGCAGCGTAGAACAGGGGGGCACTGAAGCTTTCTTT
CASSVEQGGTEAFF
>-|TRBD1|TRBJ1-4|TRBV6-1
TGTGCCAGCAGTGAAGCCTTTCCCGGGACAGCGAATGAAAAACTGTTTTTT
CASSEAFPGTANEKLFF
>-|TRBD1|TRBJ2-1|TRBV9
TGTGCCAGCAGCCTTCGGACAGGGGCTAATGATGAGCAGTTCTTC
CASSLRTGANDEQFF
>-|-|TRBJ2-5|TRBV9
TGTGCCAGCAGCGTAGGTCCGGGCTATGAAGAGACCCAGTACTTC
CASSVGPGYEETQYF
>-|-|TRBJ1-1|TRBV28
TGTGCCAGCACTTGGAACACTGAAGCTTTCTTT
CASTWNTEAFF
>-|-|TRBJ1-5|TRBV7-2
TGTGCCAGCAGCTTATTAGCAAGCCAGCCCCAGCATTTT
CASSLLASQPQHF
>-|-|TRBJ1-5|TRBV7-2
TGTGCCAGCAGCACCGGGACTGCCAATCAGCCCCAGCATTTT
CASSTGTANQPQHF
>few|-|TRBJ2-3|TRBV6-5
TGTGCCAGCAGTTACTCGATGATCCAAAAGGTTAGAACGCAGTATTTT
CASSYSMIQKVRTQYF
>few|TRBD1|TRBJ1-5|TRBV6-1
TGTGCCAGCACCGGGACAGATAGCAATCAGCCCCAGCATTTT
CASTGTDSNQPQHF
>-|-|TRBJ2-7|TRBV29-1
TGCAGCTTTTCTTCAGGGAGCGGCGAGCAGTACTTC
CSFSSGSGEQYF
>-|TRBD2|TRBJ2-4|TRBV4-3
TGCGCCAGCAGCCAAGCTCTAGCGGGAGGGCCAGTAAACATTCAGTACTTC
CASSQALAGGPVNIQYF
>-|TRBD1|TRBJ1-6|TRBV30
TGTGCCTGGAGTTACGGGGACAGGCTCCCCCTTGGGCACTCACCCCTCCACTTT
CAWSYGDRLPLGHSPLHF
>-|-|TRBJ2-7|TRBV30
TGTGCCTGGAGTGACGATACAGGGACCTTACACGAGCAGTACTTC
CAWSDDTGTLHEQYF
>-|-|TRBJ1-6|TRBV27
TGTGCCAGCAGTTTAGGGCAGAGTTATAATTCACCCCTCCACTTT
CASSLGQSYNSPLHF
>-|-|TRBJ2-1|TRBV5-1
TGCGCCAGCAGCAGGGACCAAGGAAATGAGCAGTTCTTC
CASSRDQGNEQFF
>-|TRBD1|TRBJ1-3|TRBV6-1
TGTGCCAGCAGTTCCGGGACAGTCTCTGGAAACACCATATATTTT
CASSSGTVSGNTIYF
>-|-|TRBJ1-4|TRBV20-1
TGCAGTGCTAGGATCCGGACGGAACTGTTTTTT
CSARIRTELFF
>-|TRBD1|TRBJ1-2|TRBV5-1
TGCGCCAGCAGCTGGACAGGAGACGACGGCTACACCTTC
CASSWTGDDGYTF
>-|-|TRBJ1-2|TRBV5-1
TGCGCCAGCAGCCCGGGGGGGTTAGGCTATGGCTACACCTTC
CASSPGGLGYGYTF
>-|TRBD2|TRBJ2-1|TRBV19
TGTGCCAGTATCGCTAGCGGGAGGGCAAGGCAGAATGAGCAGTTCTTC
CASIASGRARQNEQFF
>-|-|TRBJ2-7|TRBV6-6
TGTGCCAGCAGTTACTCTGAGCAGTCCAACGAGCAGTACTTC
CASSYSEQSNEQYF
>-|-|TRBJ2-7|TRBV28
TGTGCCAGCAGGGAGGCAGCTACCTACGAGCAGTACTTC
CASREAATYEQYF
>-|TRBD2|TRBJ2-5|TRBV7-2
TGTGCCAGCAGCCCAATAGCGGGCTACCAAGAGACCCAGTACTTC
CASSPIAGYQETQYF